The TCR beta chain under discussion was sequenced for a study of shared clonotypes between healthy human individuals. TCRdb's table, derived via immunoSEQ multiplex PCR, lists solely in-frame clones and lacks some. The sample yields 1.4 million or so clones, 98% seen once. Germline V gene sequence: CDR1 SGDLS, CDR2 YYNGEE. V trimming: 2 bases; J trimming: 4 bases; junction bases outside the gene matches: 5. The CDR3 length is 14 residues. Broader study findings: With few donors, the genetic and exposure-history diversity represented was limited.

About this clone itself: Its antigen is unknown.

The clonotype was recovered from a man aged 25-40 years in good health. V and J are TRBV9 and TRBJ2-5; 7 bases match TRBD1. Sequenced input: naive CD4+ T cells sorted from blood. Subset noted: CD45RA+ positively selected. CDR3 amino acids: CASSVQTGSETQYF. DNA of the CDR3: TGTGCCAGCAGCGTCCAGACAGGGTCAGAGACCCAGTACTTC.